The 26 T cell receptor beta chains below were found in one sample sequenced in a study of beta chain features in type 1 diabetes. The study, taken as a whole, reports: Moderate but significant shortening of TCRB CDR3s was recorded in all four CD4+ subsets from Type 1 diabetes patients.

Since all of the isolated RNA was reverse transcribed, expressed TCRB transcripts were what got sequenced. The data were produced by immunoSEQ multiplex PCR, yet TCRdb's version contains in-frame clones alone and is incomplete. The table records hundreds of thousands of clones, around 16% of them present only once. No cognate antigen is known for these TCRs. Sequencing used naive CD4+ T cells from blood. These receptors were taken from a man younger than 30 with type 1 diabetes.

There are a few counts of this clone. The chain has TRBV11-2 and TRBJ2-5; D remains unclear. Germline CDR1 and CDR2: SGHAT and FQNNGV. With 4 bases removed from V and 2 bases from J, the gap between germline ends came to 11 bases. CDR3 size: 14 residues. The CDR3 is CASSSSQTQETQYF. CDR3 DNA sequence: TGTGCCAGCAGCTCTTCCCAGACACAAGAGACCCAGTACTTC. The entire variable domain, with the rest obtained from reference TRBV11-2 and TRBJ2-5, is as follows: EAGVAQSPRYKIIEKRQSVAFWCNPISGHATLYWYQQILGQGPKLLIQFQNNGVVDDSQLPKDRFSAERLKGVDSTLKIQPAKLEDSAVYLCASSSSQTQETQYFGPGTRLLVL.

This clone was observed a few times. The chain couples TRBV7-9 to TRBJ2-7, with TRBD2 matching 9 bases. Losses at the gene ends were 1 base for V and 4 bases for J; bases not matched to a gene: 2. This CDR3 comprises 14 residues. Germline CDR1 reads SEHNR; CDR2 reads FQNEAQ (reference sequence). CDR3 coding DNA: TGTGCCAGCAGCTTAGGCCTAGCGGGGTACGAGCAGTACTTC. This gives the protein CASSLGLAGYEQYF. The variable domain in full, with the rest retrieved from reference TRBV7-9 and TRBJ2-7, is DTGVSQNPRHKITKRGQNVTFRCDPISEHNRLYWYRQTLGQGPEFLTYFQNEAQLEKSRLLSDRFSAERPKGSFSTLEIQRTEQGDSAMYLCASSLGLAGYEQYFGPGTRLTVT.

The chain links TRBV15 to TRBJ2-1, with D unresolved. This CDR3 region has 16 residues. Trimming left V 0 bases short and J 2 bases short, with 11 bases between. CDR1 LNHNV and CDR2 YYDKDF come from the germline V gene (reference sequence). DNA of the CDR3: TGTGCCACCAGCAGAGAGGCGGTCGGTCCCTACAATGAGCAGTTCTTC. Amino acids: CATSREAVGPYNEQFF. Supplemented by reference TRBV15 and TRBJ2-1, the full variable domain reads DAMVIQNPRYQVTQFGKPVTLSCSQTLNHNVMYWYQQKSSQAPKLLFHYYDKDFNNEADTPDNFQSRRPNTSFCFLDIRSPGLGDTAMYLCATSREAVGPYNEQFFGPGTRLTVL.

The chain combines TRBV9 with TRBJ1-6; D remains ambiguous. The length of the CDR3 is 14 residues. With 5 bases removed from V and 2 bases from J, the gap between germline ends came to 8 bases. CDR1 SGDLS and CDR2 YYNGEE come from the germline V gene. CDR3 amino acids: CASSVRAYNSPLHF. In nucleotides, the CDR3 is TGTGCCAGCAGTGTCCGGGCCTATAATTCACCCCTCCACTTT.

This clone was picked up a small number of times. The genes are TRBV7-2 and TRBJ2-7; 10 nucleotides line up with TRBD1. J gave up 2 bases and V 5 bases, and 15 bases lay outside the gene matches. Germline loops: CDR1 SGHTA, CDR2 FQGNSA. The CDR3 is made up of 18 amino acids. The CDR3 DNA sequence: TGTGCCAGCAGCAACTACGGACAGGGGGTTCATTCACCCTACGAGCAGTACTTC. It is translated as CASSNYGQGVHSPYEQYF.

This clone showed up just a few times. The chain has TRBV29-1 and TRBJ2-1; tentative D call: TRBD2 (5 bases). Germline V CDR1 and CDR2: SQVTM, ANQGSEA. Trimming cost V 4 bases and J 2 bases, with 18 bases left between them. CDR3 length: 16 residues. In DNA, the CDR3 is TGCAGCGTTGTAGTGAGAGGGCCGGTCCCCTACAATGAGCAGTTCTTC. It encodes CSVVVRGPVPYNEQFF.

This chain connects TRBV18 to TRBJ1-6; the D is unclear. Trimming cost V 3 bases and J 7 bases, with 10 bases left between them. The CDR3 covers 14 residues. Germline V gene sequence: CDR1 KGHSH, CDR2 LQKENI. The CDR3 spells CASSPRQINSPLHF. The CDR3 nucleotides read TGTGCCAGCTCACCTCGCCAGATCAATTCACCCCTCCACTTT.

This clone was seen a handful of times. This chain links TRBV6-6 with TRBJ2-3, with D perhaps TRBD2 (6 bases). V dropped 8 bases and J dropped 3 bases, with 21 bases sitting between them. CDR3 size: 16 residues. The germline V gene has CDR1 MNHNY and CDR2 SVGAGI (reference sequence). Here the CDR3 DNA reads TGTGCCAGCGCCAGTAAAGGGACTCGAACTACAGATACGCAGTATTTT. It specifies CASASKGTRTTDTQYF.

This clone appeared a few times. The V and J genes are TRBV6-6 and TRBJ1-5; tentatively, D is TRBD1 (5 bases). The CDR3 runs 12 residues. Germline V gene data show CDR1 as MNHNY and CDR2 as SVGAGI (reference sequence). V lost 8 bases and J 4 bases, leaving 9 bases between the germline ends. The CDR3 region is CASWGGNQPQHF. CDR3 DNA sequence: TGTGCCAGCTGGGGGGGAAATCAGCCCCAGCATTTT.

This clone was counted a few times. The rearrangement links TRBV20-1 to TRBJ2-1; no clear D gene. CDR3 length: 11 amino acids. Germline V lookup: CDR1 DFQATT, CDR2 SNEGSKA (reference sequence). V was cut by 5 bases and J by 7 bases, with 9 bases left in between. In DNA, the CDR3 is TGCAGTGCTGGTCGGAGAAATGAGCAGTTCTTC. It encodes CSAGRRNEQFF.

This clone was recorded a few times. The chain has TRBV5-6 and TRBJ1-2, with D hard to call. From germline, CDR1 is SGHDT and CDR2 YYEEEE. Trimming left V 0 bases short and J 8 bases short, with 5 bases between. The CDR3 has 11 residues. The CDR3 spells CASSLAGGYTF. CDR3 sequence (DNA): TGTGCCAGCAGCTTGGCAGGAGGCTACACCTTC.

The rearrangement joins TRBV28 to TRBJ2-1; 11 nucleotides line up with TRBD1. With V trimmed by 5 bases and J by 6 bases, 3 bases remained unmatched. The length of the CDR3 is 14 residues. Germline CDR1 MDHEN, CDR2 SYDVKM. CDR3 loop: CASSPGTGGNEQFF. As DNA, the CDR3 is TGTGCCAGCAGTCCCGGGACAGGGGGCAATGAGCAGTTCTTC. Looking up the rest from reference TRBV28 and TRBJ2-1 gives the full variable domain: DVKVTQSSRYLVKRTGEKVFLECVQDMDHENMFWYRQDPGLGLRLIYFSYDVKMKEKGDIPEGYSVSREKKERFSLILESASTNQTSMYLCASSPGTGGNEQFFGPGTRLTVL.

A few counts support this clone. V and J are TRBV12-5 and TRBJ2-2; the D gene is possibly TRBD2 (5 bases). The CDR3 is 15 amino acids. Trimming took off 6 bases at V and 4 bases at J, with 15 bases between the two ends. Germline V CDR1 and CDR2: LGHNT, FRNRAP. Here the CDR3 DNA reads TGTGCTAGTGGCGCTGCCTCGGGGATCACCGGGGAGCTGTTTTTT. Translating it yields CASGAASGITGELFF.

This clone was counted between two and nine times. The chain combines TRBV30 with TRBJ2-1; TRBD2 agrees at 8 bases. In germline, CDR1 is GTSNPN, CDR2 SVGIG (reference sequence). The CDR3 spans 21 residues. Germline trimming cut 2 bases from V and 8 bases from J; bases unmatched to any gene: 29. CDR3 sequence reads: CAWSWIRPVGLAGPGVDEQFF. The CDR3 nucleotides read TGTGCCTGGAGTTGGATTCGGCCAGTAGGTCTAGCGGGCCCTGGGGTCGATGAGCAGTTCTTC. Complete variable domain (other parts from reference TRBV30 and TRBJ2-1): SQTIHQWPATLVQPVGSPLSLECTVEGTSNPNLYWYRQAAGRGLQLLFYSVGIGQISSEVPQNLSASRPQDRQFILSSKKLLLSDSGFYLCAWSWIRPVGLAGPGVDEQFFGPGTRLTVL.

Comment on this clone: Other DNA sequences in the sample encode the same CDR3. The genes are TRBV9 and TRBJ2-5, with D maybe TRBD1 (6 bases). The V end was cut by 0 bases, the J end by 2 bases, with 11 bases between. Germline CDR1 is SGDLS and CDR2 is YYNGEE. The length of the CDR3 is 15 residues. The CDR3 protein is CASSVAPTGQETQYF. For the CDR3, the DNA is TGTGCCAGCAGCGTAGCCCCCACAGGGCAAGAGACCCAGTACTTC.

This clone was detected a few times. This chain uses TRBV29-1 with TRBJ2-1, with 8 positions matching TRBD2. There are 14 residues in the CDR3. Germline-derived CDR1 and CDR2 are SQVTM and ANQGSEA. J was trimmed by 9 bases and V by 4 bases; bases with no gene match: 11. The CDR3 sequence: CSVVTGGARAEQFF. CDR3 nucleotides: TGCAGCGTTGTCACCGGGGGGGCGCGTGCTGAGCAGTTCTTC.

This clone appeared a single time. This sequence joins TRBV9 and TRBJ2-5; D gene ambiguous. Between the trimmed V and J ends, which lost 4 bases and 4 bases, there was a span of 11 bases. In germline, CDR1 is SGDLS, CDR2 YYNGEE. The CDR3 spans 13 residues. The DNA for the CDR3 is TGTGCCAGCAGCCCCAAGCTAGGAGAGACCCAGTACTTC. Its translation is CASSPKLGETQYF. Based on the CDR3 plus reference TRBV9 and TRBJ2-5, the full variable domain is DSGVTQTPKHLITATGQRVTLRCSPRSGDLSVYWYQQSLDQGLQFLIQYYNGEERAKGNILERFSAQQFPDLHSELNLSSLELGDSALYFCASSPKLGETQYFGPGTRLLVL.

This clone was counted only a few times. This rearrangement joins TRBV7-9 to TRBJ2-1; 9 bases match TRBD2. The CDR3 is 16 residues long. Germline lookup yields CDR1 SEHNR and CDR2 FQNEAQ (reference sequence). V lost 5 bases to trimming and J lost 5 bases; unmatched junction nucleotides: 10. CDR3 sequence (DNA): TGTGCCAGCAGCCATGGGGGCGGGAGGGCGGACAATGAGCAGTTCTTC. It is translated as CASSHGGGRADNEQFF.

The rearrangement links TRBV7-9 to TRBJ2-3, with D unclear. Germline CDR1 is SEHNR and CDR2 is FQNEAQ (reference sequence). The ends were cut back, 1 base at V and 6 bases at J, with 14 bases in the middle. The CDR3 length is 15 residues. This chain's CDR3 is CASSLESSSGDTQYF. The CDR3 DNA reads as TGTGCCAGCAGCTTAGAGTCCTCTTCCGGGGATACGCAGTATTTT.

This clone came up a few times. The chain combines TRBV14 with TRBJ2-4, with a weak D call TRBD2 (6 bases). CDR3 length: 18 residues. V was pared by 5 bases and J by 0 bases, with 20 bases between. Per the germline V gene, CDR1 is SGHDN and CDR2 is FVKESK. The CDR3 spells CASSSKFGGLLAKNIQYF. The DNA for the CDR3 is TGTGCCAGCAGCTCCAAATTCGGGGGTCTTCTAGCCAAAAACATTCAGTACTTC.

The rearrangement uses TRBV5-1 and TRBJ2-7; maybe TRBD2 (6 bases). Trimming shortened V by 0 bases and J by 2 bases, and 15 bases separated the two germline ends. The germline CDR1 and CDR2 sequences are SGHRS and YFSETQ. This CDR3 region has 16 residues. DNA of the CDR3: TGCGCCAGCAGCTTGGGTCCTAGCGCCTCGACCTACGAGCAGTACTTC. It yields the protein CASSLGPSASTYEQYF.

V is TRBV30 and J is TRBJ2-3; 14 nucleotides line up with TRBD2. Trimming at V came to 4 bases and at J to 1 base, leaving 4 bases not matched to a gene. The length of the CDR3 is 16 residues. Per germline, CDR1 GTSNPN and CDR2 SVGIG (reference sequence). The DNA for the CDR3 is TGTGCCTGGACCAGACTAGCGGGGGGGCGCACAGATACGCAGTATTTT. The encoded protein is CAWTRLAGGRTDTQYF.

Only a few counts were recorded for this clone. The V and J genes are TRBV28 and TRBJ2-5; D is perhaps TRBD2 (6 bases). In germline, CDR1 is MDHEN, CDR2 SYDVKM. This CDR3 has 13 amino acids. The V end was cut by 7 bases, the J end by 5 bases, with 14 bases between. The CDR3 region has the DNA TGTGCCAGCATGCCGACTAGTACGGAGACCCAGTACTTC. It yields the protein CASMPTSTETQYF. Full variable domain (missing parts from reference TRBV28 and TRBJ2-5): DVKVTQSSRYLVKRTGEKVFLECVQDMDHENMFWYRQDPGLGLRLIYFSYDVKMKEKGDIPEGYSVSREKKERFSLILESASTNQTSMYLCASMPTSTETQYFGPGTRLLVL.

The chain links TRBV19 to TRBJ2-1, with D perhaps matching TRBD2 (6 bases). The CDR3 spans 14 residues. CDR1 LNHDA and CDR2 SQIVND come from the germline V gene (reference sequence). V shed 6 bases and J shed 6 bases, with 15 bases lying between them. CDR3 sequence (DNA): TGTGCCAGTAGCTCCTGGACTAATCGCAATGAGCAGTTCTTC. Its protein is CASSSWTNRNEQFF.

V gene TRBV6-7 combines with J gene TRBJ2-1; 7 nucleotides align to TRBD2. Being an ORF, TRBV6-7 has a function that is uncertain. The CDR3 is 18 residues long. Trimming cost V 0 bases and J 5 bases; bases outside gene matches: 13. The CDR3 here is CASSYSRREECRDNEQFF. The CDR3 bases are TGTGCCAGCAGTTACTCGAGACGGGAGGAGTGTAGGGACAATGAGCAGTTCTTC.

V usage is TRBV7-2 and J usage is TRBJ2-3; 14 bases fit TRBD2. The trim removed 4 bases at V and 2 bases at J, leaving 8 bases unmatched. The CDR3 runs to 18 residues. Germline V lookup: CDR1 SGHTA, CDR2 FQGNSA. The CDR3 protein is CASSSRTSGGRYTDTQYF. The CDR3 DNA is TGTGCCAGCAGCTCGCGGACTAGCGGGGGGAGGTACACAGATACGCAGTATTTT.